This is a list of T cell receptor beta chains from one sample in a study of blood T cell repertoires in COVID-19. Libraries were prepared by immunoSEQ multiplex PCR; TCRdb keeps only in-frame clonotypes and omits some of them. Found here are some 200,000 clones, 75% to 90% of them singletons; the top ten hold 3% to 4.5%. The sample comprised PBMCs or T cells enriched from blood (not recorded which). These receptors originate from a woman between 35 and 50 years old with acute COVID-19. Each CDR3 is given with its conserved first and last residue. The order of the fields is clone size, D gene, V gene, CDR3 protein. A D gene is named only where the DNA matches it firmly. Clone size is shown for a subset of rows, as once, few, many or a class of expanded clone.

abundance: NA
d_gene: TRBD1
v_gene: TRBV19
CDR3aa: CASAIGQGLIYEQYF

abundance: few
d_gene: NA
v_gene: TRBV18
CDR3aa: CASSPDRKNSPLHF

abundance: NA
d_gene: NA
v_gene: TRBV11-2
CDR3aa: CASSESGAANGYTF

abundance: NA
d_gene: TRBD1
v_gene: TRBV4-3
CDR3aa: CASSRDRGSAIYF

abundance: NA
d_gene: NA
v_gene: TRBV7-2
CDR3aa: CASSPGWGPYNEQFF

abundance: NA
d_gene: NA
v_gene: TRBV24-1
CDR3aa: CATSDPGHATEKGEKLFF

abundance: few
d_gene: NA
v_gene: TRBV18
CDR3aa: CASSPTQGIQPQHF

abundance: few
d_gene: TRBD1
v_gene: TRBV7-3
CDR3aa: CASSTGQGSYGYTF

abundance: NA
d_gene: TRBD1
v_gene: TRBV5-1
CDR3aa: CASSFRQGAPTGELFF

abundance: once
d_gene: NA
v_gene: TRBV7-3
CDR3aa: CASSLSGRETQYF

abundance: NA
d_gene: TRBD1
v_gene: TRBV5-5
CDR3aa: CASLRDSSSYEQYF

abundance: NA
d_gene: NA
v_gene: TRBV13
CDR3aa: CASSLAGVLSYNEQFF

abundance: NA
d_gene: TRBD1
v_gene: TRBV7-9
CDR3aa: CASTTGWETQYF

abundance: NA
d_gene: NA
v_gene: TRBV6-2/TRBV6-3
CDR3aa: CASSFLTGELFF

abundance: NA
d_gene: NA
v_gene: TRBV21-1
CDR3aa: CASSKALASEQFF

abundance: NA
d_gene: TRBD2
v_gene: TRBV5-6
CDR3aa: CASSLVLAGEQYF

abundance: NA
d_gene: TRBD1
v_gene: TRBV3-1/TRBV3-2
CDR3aa: CASSQTGNPRYGYTF

abundance: few
d_gene: NA
v_gene: TRBV3-1/TRBV3-2
CDR3aa: CASSHSGVDGTGELFF

abundance: NA
d_gene: TRBD1
v_gene: TRBV11-3
CDR3aa: CATQQGALGSPLHF

abundance: NA
d_gene: TRBD1
v_gene: TRBV5-1
CDR3aa: CASSLTGGPPPEAFF

abundance: once
d_gene: NA
v_gene: TRBV5-1
CDR3aa: CASSSEVVLYEQYF

abundance: NA
d_gene: NA
v_gene: TRBV24-1
CDR3aa: CATSDWPGGPYEKLFF

abundance: once
d_gene: NA
v_gene: TRBV10-1
CDR3aa: CASSEDWRGPYNEQFF

abundance: NA
d_gene: NA
v_gene: TRBV5-1
CDR3aa: CASSWALQPNTEAFF

abundance: NA
d_gene: NA
v_gene: TRBV30
CDR3aa: CAWRRETNYGYTF

abundance: NA
d_gene: NA
v_gene: TRBV29-1
CDR3aa: CSGTNNEQFF

abundance: NA
d_gene: TRBD2
v_gene: TRBV3-1/TRBV3-2
CDR3aa: CASSQRAGGDNEQFF

abundance: NA
d_gene: NA
v_gene: TRBV2
CDR3aa: CASRRQASSYNSPLHF

abundance: NA
d_gene: NA
v_gene: TRBV5-1
CDR3aa: CASSQRTAMNTEAFF

abundance: NA
d_gene: TRBD1
v_gene: TRBV2
CDR3aa: CASSPGTANTGELFF

abundance: NA
d_gene: NA
v_gene: TRBV6-5
CDR3aa: CASSWAESGAYEQYF

abundance: NA
d_gene: TRBD1
v_gene: TRBV19
CDR3aa: CASTARQGRRDTEAFF

abundance: NA
d_gene: TRBD2
v_gene: TRBV5-1
CDR3aa: CASSRVSGGYNEQFF

abundance: once
d_gene: TRBD1
v_gene: TRBV19
CDR3aa: CASAQGRSEAFF

abundance: NA
d_gene: NA
v_gene: TRBV29-1
CDR3aa: CSVTAQNTEAFF

abundance: NA
d_gene: TRBD1
v_gene: TRBV7-6
CDR3aa: CASSPRTGLVWTEAFF